This T cell receptor (beta chain) was sequenced for a study of cytomegalovirus exposure and HLA in healthy donors. Overall study results and limits: Owing to their indistinguishability, certain V segments, notably TRBV6-2 and TRBV6-3, were excluded. A later analysis showed that HLA-associated TCR beta chains had undergone more clonal expansion than equally common others. In vitro testing confirmed a few CMV-associated chains as specific for CMV antigens.

The primer mix had 60 Vbeta and 13 Jbeta primers. Per the authors' pipeline: About 11 million of around 85 million unique TCR beta chains were shared, per a later count. TCRdb's table, derived via immunoSEQ multiplex PCR, lists solely in-frame clones and lacks some. For V, J and clone size, that table is used; D and trimming come from the DNA. The sample has 170,000 or so clones, 78% seen once. Of note for this clone: Its specificity is not known.

Deletions cut 3 bases from V and 1 base from J, with 10 bases between. CDR3 length: 14 amino acids. Germline V CDR1 and CDR2: MNHEY, SVGAGI. The clonotype comes from a woman aged 45 to 65 in good health and CMV-seropositive. This chain joins TRBV6-5 and TRBJ2-7; D not certain. Material: PBMCs. The CDR3 coding sequence is TGTGCCAGCAGTTATGGCTACAGATCCTACGAGCAGTACTTC. Translated: CASSYGYRSYEQYF.